Sequencing of this TCR beta chain was carried out in a study of cytomegalovirus exposure and HLA in healthy donors. Broader study findings: The study carried out a later analysis of TCR beta sequences. It associated 16,951 of them with specific HLA alleles at a false discovery rate of 0.05.

A word on this clone: Its target is unknown.

The PCR made use of 60 Vbeta and 13 Jbeta primers. Some clones are missing from TCRdb's copy, which holds only in-frame ones; the method was immunoSEQ multiplex PCR. Of approximately 100,000 clones in the sample, around 86% were seen once. The V and J ends lost 0 bases and 8 bases respectively, with 9 bases between them. CDR3 length: 13 amino acids. Germline CDR1 and CDR2: SGDLS and YYNGEE. The TCR was taken from a man under 40 in good health and CMV-seropositive. The J gene is TRBJ2-1, the V gene TRBV9, with D uncertain. Sequencing used PBMCs. In nucleotides, the CDR3 is TGTGCCAGCAGCGTAGGAGTATCGGATGAGCAGTTCTTC. Translated: CASSVGVSDEQFF.